This passage covers 24 T cell receptor beta chains from one sample sequenced in a study of human T cells and chemical hapten exposure. A single record per CDR3 protein comes from TCRdb applying MiXCR to the RACE reads. The data hold about 110,000 distinct CDR3 sequences, with about 34% observed a single time. Time point noted: patch test 3, about 24 weeks after DPC sensitization. Described treatment: therapeutic diphenylcyclopropenone sensitization with weekly scalp DPC. The source was whole blood, collected in connection with sensitization to the hapten diphenylcyclopropenone (DPC). All receptors derive from a man aged 40-55 years with alopecia areata. Some clones in this sample may be carry-over from other donors' samples.

This clonotype occurred a few times. The chain is built from TRBV6-5 and TRBJ2-5, with D possibly being TRBD2 (5 bases). Germline V CDR1 and CDR2: MNHEY, SVGAGI. Trimming left V 5 bases short and J 5 bases short, with 24 bases between. The CDR3 is 17 residues long. CDR3 sequence reads: CASSLSRLAGFGETQYF. For the CDR3, the DNA is TGTGCCAGCAGTCTCTCCCGGCTAGCCGGCTTCGGGGAGACCCAGTACTTC.

The chain has TRBV27 and TRBJ2-4; perhaps TRBD2 as D (5 bases). The CDR3 contains 13 residues. CDR1 and CDR2 (germline): MNHEY, SMNVEV (reference sequence). Trimming stripped 2 bases from V and 8 bases from J, with 10 bases between. CDR3 in DNA: TGTGCCAGCAGTTTACGGGAAGGGTACATTCAGTACTTC. It codes for CASSLREGYIQYF.

This clonotype was counted only a few times. At one boundary the junction diverges from the germline segment, which might be a read error. This chain uses TRBV7-7 with TRBJ2-7, with D perhaps matching TRBD2 (5 bases). The CDR3 runs to 13 residues. Germline V gene lookup returns CDR1 SSHAT and CDR2 FNYEAQ (reference sequence). CDR3 region: CASSLAGPGEQYF. DNA of the CDR3: TGTGCTAGCAGCTTGGCCGGGCCGGGGGAGCAGTACTTC.

This chain uses TRBV7-2 with TRBJ2-3; no clear D gene. The germline V gene encodes CDR1 SGHTA and CDR2 FQGNSA. Trimming removed 5 bases at V and 2 bases at J, with 8 bases between. This CDR3 is built from 13 residues. In DNA form, the CDR3 reads TGTGCCAGCAGCCCCACTAACACAGATACGCAGTATTTT. Residues: CASSPTNTDTQYF.

V gene TRBV29-1 combines with J gene TRBJ1-1, with D perhaps matching TRBD1 (6 bases). V was cut by 6 bases and J by 4 bases, with 27 bases left in between. Germline loops: CDR1 SQVTM, CDR2 ANQGSEA. The CDR3 has 17 amino acids. CDR3 amino acids: CSVKTYGRGAGPTEAFF. CDR3 sequence (DNA): TGCAGCGTCAAAACATACGGACGGGGGGCCGGACCCACTGAAGCTTTCTTT.

The sample holds a few counts of this clonotype. The V call is TRBV12-3 or TRBV12-4, the J call TRBJ2-4; D gene ambiguous. CDR3 length: 14 amino acids. Trimming cost V 1 base and J 7 bases, with 11 bases left between them. The CDR3 bases are TGTGCCAGCAGTTTAGTTCGAGCACTCAACATTCAGTACTTC. This sequence encodes CASSLVRALNIQYF.

The rearrangement uses TRBV7-9 and TRBJ2-7; D is possibly TRBD1 or TRBD2 (5 bases each). The CDR3 is made up of 16 amino acids. Germline-derived CDR1 and CDR2 are SEHNR and FQNEAQ (reference sequence). Deletions cut 5 bases from V and 4 bases from J, with 21 bases between. CDR3 protein: CASSTLVGANLYEQYF. CDR3 in DNA: TGTGCCAGCAGCACCCTAGTCGGGGCGAACCTTTACGAGCAGTACTTC. Full variable domain (remainder filled in from reference TRBV7-9 and TRBJ2-7): DTGVSQNPRHKITKRGQNVTFRCDPISEHNRLYWYRQTLGQGPEFLTYFQNEAQLEKSRLLSDRFSAERPKGSFSTLEIQRTEQGDSAMYLCASSTLVGANLYEQYFGPGTRLTVT.

This clonotype was found a few times. The rearrangement uses TRBV7-9 and TRBJ2-3, with D tentatively TRBD2 (5 bases). This CDR3 is built from 14 residues. Trimming shortened V by 3 bases and J by 2 bases, and 9 bases separated the two germline ends. Germline values: CDR1 SEHNR, CDR2 FQNEAQ (reference sequence). CDR3: CASSFASPTDTQYF. DNA for the CDR3: TGTGCCAGCAGCTTCGCTAGCCCCACAGATACGCAGTATTTT. The full variable domain, rest sourced from reference TRBV7-9 and TRBJ2-3, is DTGVSQNPRHKITKRGQNVTFRCDPISEHNRLYWYRQTLGQGPEFLTYFQNEAQLEKSRLLSDRFSAERPKGSFSTLEIQRTEQGDSAMYLCASSFASPTDTQYFGPGTRLTVL.

The sample holds a few counts of this clonotype. This chain uses TRBV6-1 with TRBJ2-7; D not resolved. Germline V lookup: CDR1 MNHNS, CDR2 SASEGT. This CDR3 is 12 amino acids long. V lost 3 bases, J lost 3 bases, and 6 bases lay in between. The DNA for the CDR3 is TGTGCCAGCAGTGACTTCAGCTACGAGCAGTACGTC. Its protein product is CASSDFSYEQYV.

This sequence joins TRBV12-3 or TRBV12-4 and TRBJ1-5; D might be TRBD1 (5 bases). Between the trimmed V and J ends, which lost 3 bases and 9 bases, there was a span of 6 bases. The CDR3 totals 11 residues. The CDR3 protein is CASSFGGPQHF. CDR3 sequence (DNA): TGTGCCAGCAGTTTCGGGGGGCCCCAGCATTTT.

The gene calls are TRBV7-2 and TRBJ1-3; a possible D gene is TRBD1 (5 bases). Germline lookup yields CDR1 SGHTA and CDR2 FQGNSA. The V gene lost 0 bases and the J gene lost 0 bases, with 15 bases spanning the gap. The CDR3 extends over 18 amino acids. The CDR3 is CASSLAGGGGHSGNTIYF. CDR3 DNA: TGTGCCAGCAGCTTAGCGGGAGGCGGCGGACACTCTGGAAACACCATATATTTT.

The table lists this clonotype with a count of one. This CDR3 reads CASSLRDRGSYNEQFF. DNA of the CDR3: TGTGCCAGCAGTTTAAGGGACAGGGGATCCTACAATGAGCAGTTCTTC. The gene calls are TRBV27 and TRBJ2-1; TRBD1 matches 10 bases. The CDR3 spans 16 residues. Germline-derived CDR1 and CDR2 are MNHEY and SMNVEV (reference sequence). The V gene end was trimmed by 2 bases and the J gene end by 1 base; junction bases not matched to a gene: 2.

This rearrangement joins TRBV5-1 to TRBJ2-7; TRBD1 matches 11 bases. Trimming took 2 bases from V and 9 from J; bases not matched to a gene: 4. The CDR3 length is 13 residues. Looked up from germline, CDR1 is SGHRS and CDR2 is YFSETQ. The CDR3 region is CASSFRDRGVQYF. CDR3 DNA sequence: TGCGCCAGCAGCTTCCGGGACAGGGGGGTGCAGTACTTC. The variable domain in full, with the rest retrieved from reference TRBV5-1 and TRBJ2-7, is KAGVTQTPRYLIKTRGQQVTLSCSPISGHRSVSWYQQTPGQGLQFLFEYFSETQRNKGNFPGRFSGRQFSNSRSEMNVSTLELGDSALYLCASSFRDRGVQYFGPGTRLTVT.

The V gene is TRBV24-1, the J gene TRBJ2-5; TRBD2 might be the D (5 bases). Between the trimmed V and J ends, which lost 2 bases and 7 bases, there was a span of 10 bases. The germline CDR1 and CDR2 sequences are KGHDR and SFDVKD. CDR3 length equals 13 residues. The CDR3 protein is CATSDYSRGTQYF. The CDR3 bases are TGTGCCACCAGTGATTACTCCCGGGGGACCCAGTACTTC.

V and J are TRBV29-1 and TRBJ1-4; the match to TRBD1 covers 9 bases. Germline V CDR1 and CDR2: SQVTM, ANQGSEA. This CDR3 spans 12 amino acids. Trimming cost V 7 bases and J 4 bases; bases outside gene matches: 1. CDR3 residues: CSGQGDNEKLFF. The CDR3 DNA reads as TGCAGCGGACAGGGGGATAATGAAAAACTGTTTTTT.

The chain couples TRBV6-1 to TRBJ2-7; 8 bases agree with TRBD2. The CDR3 sequence is 16 residues long. V dropped 3 bases and J dropped 0; count of bases not matched to a gene: 7. Germline loops: CDR1 MNHNS, CDR2 SASEGT. CDR3 protein: CASSDVRLASSYEQYF. Here the CDR3 DNA reads TGTGCCAGCAGTGACGTTCGACTAGCGAGCTCCTACGAGCAGTACTTC.

This clonotype was counted between two and nine times. The V and J genes are TRBV6-5 and TRBJ2-1, with a tentative D call TRBD2 (5 bases). Trimming cost V 0 bases and J 2 bases, with 8 bases left between them. The length of the CDR3 is 15 residues. CDR1 is MNHEY, CDR2 SVGAGI, per germline. The CDR3 DNA follows: TGTGCCAGCAGTTACTCCAGCGGAACCTACAATGAGCAGTTCTTC. It codes for CASSYSSGTYNEQFF.

In DNA form, the CDR3 reads TGTGCCAGCAGACCACCAACAGGGGGTTTCACTGAAGCTTTCTTT. Amino acids: CASRPPTGGFTEAFF. The V call is TRBV6-5, the J call TRBJ1-1; 8 positions agree with TRBD1. The V gene end was trimmed by 6 bases and the J gene end by 4 bases; junction bases not matched to a gene: 10. Germline V gene sequence: CDR1 MNHEY, CDR2 SVGAGI. CDR3 length: 15 amino acids.

The rearrangement links TRBV24-1 to TRBJ2-5; the D gene is possibly TRBD2 (6 bases). Per the germline V gene, CDR1 is KGHDR and CDR2 is SFDVKD. V was pared by 8 bases and J by 5 bases, with 23 bases between. This CDR3 contains 16 residues. DNA of the CDR3: TGTGCCACCATGCCGGCAGGAGGGAGCCCCCTCGAGACCCAGTACTTC. The encoded protein is CATMPAGGSPLETQYF.

The chain recombines TRBV20-1 with TRBJ1-2; TRBD1 matches at 9 bases. V trimming: 0 bases; J trimming: 4 bases; junction bases outside the gene matches: 3. Germline lookup yields CDR1 DFQATT and CDR2 SNEGSKA (reference sequence). CDR3 size: 14 residues. Written as DNA, the CDR3 is TGCAGTGCTAGAGAGACAGGGGGACCCTATGGCTACACCTTC. Translation gives CSARETGGPYGYTF.

This clonotype has a handful of counts. V gene TRBV4-1 combines with J gene TRBJ2-1; 10 bases line up with TRBD1. Germline CDR1 MGHRA, CDR2 YSYEKL. The CDR3 runs to 15 residues. J was trimmed by 7 bases and V by 5 bases; bases with no gene match: 8. CDR3 DNA sequence: TGCGCCAGCAGCGTTCCGGGACAGGGGATGAATGAGCAGTTCTTC. It encodes CASSVPGQGMNEQFF.

V is TRBV18 and J is TRBJ2-7, with 8 nucleotides matching TRBD1. V gave up 4 bases and J gave up 1 base; unmatched junction bases: 9. The CDR3 is 16 residues long. From germline, CDR1 is KGHSH and CDR2 LQKENI. CDR3: CASSLGGGTGSYEQYF. As DNA, the CDR3 is TGTGCCAGCTCACTAGGAGGGGGGACAGGTTCCTACGAGCAGTACTTC.

The J gene is TRBJ1-4, the V gene TRBV5-5, with D tentatively TRBD1 (5 bases). Germline CDR1 reads SGHKS; CDR2 reads YYEKEE (reference sequence). The CDR3 is 15 residues long. With 0 bases removed from V and 5 bases from J, the gap between germline ends came to 11 bases. The chain's CDR3 is CASSLGAAGNEKLFF. The CDR3 region has the DNA TGTGCCAGCAGCTTGGGGGCGGCAGGGAATGAAAAACTGTTTTTT.

The chain joins TRBV5-1 to TRBJ1-6, with no clear D. Trimming left V 6 bases short and J 5 bases short, with 12 bases between. This CDR3 spans 14 amino acids. CDR1 and CDR2 (germline): SGHRS, YFSETQ. The CDR3 protein is CASKADGDNSPLHF. CDR3 sequence (DNA): TGCGCCAGCAAAGCTGACGGAGATAATTCACCCCTCCACTTT.